The entry below describes one T cell receptor beta chain. No antigen is known for it. Blood sampling took place at baseline, cycle 4 day 1, and cycle 7 day 1. Using immunoSEQ multiplex PCR, the repertoire was profiled, and TCRdb retains in-frame clones only, with some absent. Among tens of thousands of clones listed, under 90% were seen once. Germline loops: CDR1 MNHEY, CDR2 SMNVEV (reference sequence). Trimming stripped 5 bases from V and 0 bases from J, with 11 bases between. The CDR3 consists of 15 residues. The data were taken from a study of OX40 agonist ivuxolimab in advanced cancers. Study-wide context: Administration of intravenous ivuxolimab to patients occurred every 2 weeks at 0.01 to 10 mg/kg. Study-wide findings and caveats: CD8+ T cells were the subset that, on average, had more expanded clones than CD4+. No antigen was identified for the clonally expanded peripheral T cells.

This clonotype originated in an adult with an advanced solid tumor such as melanoma, head and neck, liver or kidney cancer. The chain links TRBV27 to TRBJ1-3; the D is unclear. Source: CD4+ or CD8+ T cells sorted from blood, taken in a trial of the OX40 agonist ivuxolimab. The CDR3 loop reads CASSTNGVSGNTIYF. The CDR3 bases are TGTGCCAGCAGTACCAATGGGGTCTCTGGAAACACCATATATTTT.